These 2 T cell receptor beta chains were all obtained from the same sample, sequenced in a study of T cells in Graves' hyperthyroidism and ophthalmopathy. Amplification targeted TCR beta CDR3 regions from RNA transcripts. Carried out on the TCR CDR3, a first-round RT-PCR used the HTBI primer set. TCRdb re-analysed the multiplex PCR reads in MiXCR, keeping a single row per CDR3 protein. The sample contains 500,000 to 600,000 distinct CDR3 sequences, around 20% of which appear only once. The sequenced material came from blood. All receptors derive from a man in his forties or fifties with Graves' ophthalmopathy.

This clonotype was seen a few times. The V call is TRBV11-2, the J call TRBJ1-3; TRBD1 might be the D (6 bases). The germline V gene encodes CDR1 SGHAT and CDR2 FQNNGV. Trimming took 1 base from V and 4 from J, leaving 17 bases between them. This CDR3 comprises 17 residues. CDR3 in amino acids: CASSLVRGPRRGNTIYF. The CDR3 bases are TGTGCCAGCAGCTTAGTACGGGGGCCTCGCCGGGGAAACACCATATATTTT. Looking up the rest from reference TRBV11-2 and TRBJ1-3 gives the full variable domain: EAGVAQSPRYKIIEKRQSVAFWCNPISGHATLYWYQQILGQGPKLLIQFQNNGVVDDSQLPKDRFSAERLKGVDSTLKIQPAKLEDSAVYLCASSLVRGPRRGNTIYFGEGSWLTVV.

The chain joins TRBV29-1 to TRBJ2-3; 13 nucleotides match TRBD2. The CDR3 has 15 residues. Germline lookup yields CDR1 SQVTM and CDR2 ANQGSEA. V was pared by 6 bases and J by 3 bases, with 6 bases of the junction left unmatched. Here the CDR3 DNA reads TGCAGCGTATTGACTAGCGGGGGGAGAACAGATACGCAGTATTTT. It translates to CSVLTSGGRTDTQYF.